The 9 T cell receptor beta chains below were found in one sample sequenced in a study of T cell repertoires in cytomegalovirus infection. One entry per CDR3 protein results from TCRdb running MiXCR on the reads. The sample contains 150,000 or so distinct CDR3 sequences, about 20% of which appear only once. Antigens for these TCRs are unknown. Specimen: CD8+ T cells from cultured PBMCs, collected from culture after CMV antigen stimulation. The receptor set was obtained from a human donor in good health (CMV status not recorded). Some clones in this sample may be carry-over from other donors' samples.

The chain links TRBV9 to TRBJ2-3, with D perhaps matching TRBD1 (5 bases). This CDR3 is built from 17 residues. Deletions cut 4 bases from V and 2 bases from J, with 20 bases between. CDR1 and CDR2 from the germline V gene are SGDLS and YYNGEE. CDR3 nucleotide sequence: TGTGCCAGCAGCCCCGCCCTGGGGCCGCAACCCACAGATACGCAGTATTTT. This codes for CASSPALGPQPTDTQYF. Full variable domain (remainder filled in from reference TRBV9 and TRBJ2-3): DSGVTQTPKHLITATGQRVTLRCSPRSGDLSVYWYQQSLDQGLQFLIQYYNGEERAKGNILERFSAQQFPDLHSELNLSSLELGDSALYFCASSPALGPQPTDTQYFGPGTRLTVL.

This clonotype was detected ten times or more. The chain carries TRBV5-1 and TRBJ1-1; D is undetermined. The V and J ends lost 3 bases and 0 bases respectively, with 15 bases between them. The V gene's germline CDR1 is SGHRS and CDR2 YFSETQ. CDR3 length: 16 residues. The CDR3 sequence: CASSWATHPVNTEAFF. The CDR3 DNA sequence: TGCGCCAGCAGCTGGGCCACCCACCCAGTGAACACTGAAGCTTTCTTT.

The chain is built from TRBV7-6 and TRBJ1-6; perhaps TRBD1 as D (5 bases). The V gene's germline CDR1 is SGHVS and CDR2 FNYEAQ. V lost 6 bases, J lost 7 bases, and 13 bases lay in between. The CDR3 totals 14 residues. The CDR3 region is CASSLYRRNSPLHF. CDR3 sequence (DNA): TGTGCCAGCAGTCTTTACAGGAGAAATTCACCCCTCCACTTT.

The CDR3 protein is CASSSTGNSYEQYF. CDR3 nucleotides: TGTGCCAGCAGCTCCACAGGGAACTCCTACGAGCAGTACTTC. The V and J genes are TRBV7-9 and TRBJ2-7, with a weak D call TRBD1 (6 bases). The ends were cut back, 4 bases at V and 0 bases at J, with 10 bases in the middle. This CDR3 comprises 14 residues. Germline V gene lookup returns CDR1 SEHNR and CDR2 FQNEAQ (reference sequence).

In this sample, this clonotype turned up a few times. The V call is TRBV7-8, the J call TRBJ2-2; D is unresolved. CDR3 length equals 16 residues. The germline V gene has CDR1 SGHVS and CDR2 FQNEAQ. V was clipped by 5 bases and J by 4 bases, with 17 bases between them. CDR3 in DNA: TGTGCCAGCAGCCTCCTTTCGGTAGGGCCCACCGGGGAGCTGTTTTTT. It is translated as CASSLLSVGPTGELFF.

The chain carries TRBV19 and TRBJ2-3, with 8 bases identical to TRBD2. J was trimmed by 3 bases and V by 4 bases; bases with no gene match: 6. Germline loops: CDR1 LNHDA, CDR2 SQIVND (reference sequence). The CDR3 extends over 15 amino acids. CDR3 DNA sequence: TGTGCCAGTAGTACCCTATTAGCGGGGACAGATACGCAGTATTTT. This sequence encodes CASSTLLAGTDTQYF.

This clonotype showed up just a few times. The J gene is TRBJ2-2, the V gene TRBV7-3; D is possibly TRBD1 or TRBD2 (5 bases each). V lost 1 base to trimming and J lost 1 base, with 16 bases between them. CDR1 and CDR2 from the germline V gene are SGHTA and FQGTGA. The length of the CDR3 is 18 residues. This CDR3 is CASSLMDSGRMNTGELFF. CDR3 bases: TGTGCCAGCAGCTTAATGGATTCGGGACGGATGAACACCGGGGAGCTGTTTTTT.

This clonotype has a handful of counts. The chain uses TRBV7-2 and TRBJ1-2; TRBD1 might be the D (5 bases). The CDR3 contains 15 residues. Trimming stripped 4 bases from V and 1 base from J, with 13 bases between. Germline V CDR1 and CDR2: SGHTA, FQGNSA. This CDR3 is CASSSPFGGNYGYTF. The CDR3 coding sequence is TGTGCCAGCAGCTCCCCCTTCGGGGGTAACTATGGCTACACCTTC. The full variable domain, its missing parts supplied by reference TRBV7-2 and TRBJ1-2, is GAGVSQSPSNKVTEKGKDVELRCDPISGHTALYWYRQSLGQGLEFLIYFQGNSAPDKSGLPSDRFSAERTGGSVSTLTIQRTQQEDSAVYLCASSSPFGGNYGYTFGSGTRLTVV.

This clonotype was seen repeatedly, ten times or more. V usage is TRBV12-3 or TRBV12-4 and J usage is TRBJ2-5; D ambiguous. The CDR3 has 13 amino acids. V was cut by 4 bases and J by 5 bases, with 11 bases left in between. The CDR3 here is CASSSDVGETQYF. CDR3 DNA: TGTGCCAGCAGTTCGGATGTAGGGGAGACCCAGTACTTC.